These 32 T cell receptor beta chains were all obtained from the same sample, sequenced in a study of cytomegalovirus exposure and HLA in healthy donors. 60 Vbeta and 13 Jbeta primers were used in PCR. Sequencing used immunoSEQ multiplex PCR; TCRdb keeps in-frame clones, though not all of them. Among some 100,000 clones listed, approximately 70% were seen once. The sequenced material came from PBMCs. The receptors stem from a woman aged 18 to 35 in good health and CMV-seropositive.

The V and J genes are TRBV9 and TRBJ2-7; 10 bases are shared with TRBD2. This CDR3 comprises 15 residues. V was pared by 4 bases and J by 0 bases, with 4 bases of the junction left unmatched. CDR1 is SGDLS, CDR2 YYNGEE, per germline. The CDR3 is CASSHSGGSSYEQYF. In DNA, the CDR3 is TGTGCCAGCAGCCATAGCGGGGGGAGCTCCTACGAGCAGTACTTC.

This clone has only a few counts. V is TRBV19 and J is TRBJ2-5; the match to TRBD2 covers 10 bases. CDR1 is LNHDA, CDR2 SQIVND, per germline (reference sequence). The CDR3 extends over 16 amino acids. The V gene end was trimmed by 2 bases and the J gene end by 5 bases; junction bases not matched to a gene: 8. The CDR3 reads CASSIISGRAAETQYF. DNA for the CDR3: TGTGCCAGTAGTATAATCAGCGGGAGGGCCGCGGAGACCCAGTACTTC.

The V and J genes are TRBV19 and TRBJ2-1, with 8 bases lining up with TRBD2. The CDR3 has 13 residues. The V segment lost 5 bases and the J segment 15 bases; nucleotides outside the gene matches: 12. The germline V gene has CDR1 LNHDA and CDR2 SQIVND (reference sequence). The CDR3 DNA reads TGTGCCAGTAGTGTCGGGACTAGGACAAACTGGTTCTTC. Translating gives CASSVGTRTNWFF.

The V gene is TRBV10-3, the J gene TRBJ2-5; 11 bases agree with TRBD2. The V gene's germline CDR1 is ENHRY and CDR2 SYGVKD. The V gene end was trimmed by 2 bases and the J gene end by 1 base; junction bases not matched to a gene: 9. There are 18 residues in the CDR3. CDR3 region: CAISEPGLAGASQETQYF. CDR3 bases: TGTGCCATCAGTGAGCCCGGACTAGCGGGCGCCTCCCAAGAGACCCAGTACTTC.

This chain connects TRBV6-5 to TRBJ2-7; no firm D call. The CDR3 length is 12 residues. V lost 3 bases and J lost 6, with 9 bases in between. The germline CDR1 and CDR2 sequences are MNHEY and SVGAGI. The CDR3 spells CASSYRQGEQYF. The CDR3 DNA reads TGTGCCAGCAGTTATCGACAAGGCGAGCAGTACTTC.

The gene calls are TRBV7-6 and TRBJ1-1, with TRBD1 identical over 8 bases. The germline gives CDR1 SGHVS, CDR2 FNYEAQ. This CDR3 region has 13 residues. V lost 6 bases and J lost 4; bases outside the gene matches: 4. The CDR3 sequence: CASSQQGGTEAFF. The CDR3 coding sequence is TGTGCCAGCAGTCAACAGGGGGGCACTGAAGCTTTCTTT.

This chain connects TRBV14 to TRBJ2-1; D might be TRBD2 (6 bases). This CDR3 has 14 amino acids. CDR1 is SGHDN, CDR2 FVKESK, per germline. Trimming stripped 4 bases from V and 4 bases from J, with 11 bases between. Here the CDR3 DNA reads TGTGCCAGCAGCCGGGGGGAAAATTACAATGAGCAGTTCTTC. Translated, it gives CASSRGENYNEQFF.

The chain couples TRBV7-2 to TRBJ2-7, with 7 bases fitting TRBD2. With V trimmed by 3 bases and J by 4 bases, 6 bases remained unmatched. Germline CDR1 SGHTA, CDR2 FQGNSA. CDR3 length: 14 residues. CDR3 sequence (DNA): TGTGCCAGCAGCTTCGAAGCGGGAAGGTACGAGCAGTACTTC. This encodes CASSFEAGRYEQYF.

The chain employs TRBV9 and TRBJ1-1, with a tentative D call TRBD1 (5 bases). Germline values: CDR1 SGDLS, CDR2 YYNGEE. V was pared by 0 bases and J by 1 base, with 10 bases between. The CDR3 is 15 residues long. In DNA form, the CDR3 reads TGTGCCAGCAGCGTAGAAGGGGCAGAGAACACTGAAGCTTTCTTT. Translating it yields CASSVEGAENTEAFF.

This chain connects TRBV27 to TRBJ2-5; perhaps TRBD2 as D (7 bases). Deletions cut 1 base from V and 4 bases from J, with 16 bases between. Germline lookup yields CDR1 MNHEY and CDR2 SMNVEV (reference sequence). This CDR3 region has 16 residues. The CDR3 spells CASSLWAGAEGETQYF. The CDR3 coding sequence is TGTGCCAGCAGTTTATGGGCGGGGGCAGAGGGAGAGACCCAGTACTTC.

This clone was seen a few times. The CDR3 is CASSPGVGGYEQYF. CDR3 nucleotides: TGTGCCAGCAGCCCAGGGGTCGGAGGCTACGAGCAGTACTTC. V and J are TRBV7-3 and TRBJ2-7; weak D call: TRBD1 (6 bases). CDR1 is SGHTA and CDR2 is FQGTGA in the germline V gene. The CDR3 runs to 14 residues. Trimming stripped 5 bases from V and 3 bases from J, with 14 bases between.

The genes are TRBV9 and TRBJ2-2; tentative D call: TRBD1 (6 bases). Germline assignment: CDR1 SGDLS and CDR2 YYNGEE. The V gene lost 5 bases and the J gene lost 0 bases, with 11 bases spanning the gap. CDR3 length equals 15 residues. CDR3 region: CASSQQGANTGELFF. CDR3 nucleotide sequence: TGTGCCAGCAGTCAACAGGGCGCGAACACCGGGGAGCTGTTTTTT.

CDR3 protein: CASRGVAGGSDTQYF. CDR3 coding DNA: TGTGCCAGCAGGGGAGTAGCGGGAGGGTCAGATACGCAGTATTTT. This chain joins TRBV28 and TRBJ2-3, with 11 bases fitting TRBD2. This CDR3 contains 15 residues. The ends lost 6 bases at V and 4 bases at J; junction bases unmatched: 6. Germline V gene lookup returns CDR1 MDHEN and CDR2 SYDVKM.

J is TRBJ2-1 and V is TRBV19, with a weak D call TRBD1 (5 bases). V dropped 5 bases and J dropped 6 bases, with 11 bases sitting between them. The CDR3 totals 13 residues. Looked up from germline, CDR1 is LNHDA and CDR2 is SQIVND (reference sequence). The CDR3: CASSWGTGNEQFF. CDR3 DNA sequence: TGTGCCAGTAGTTGGGGCACAGGCAATGAGCAGTTCTTC.

In this sample, this clone turned up a few times. The chain combines TRBV5-4 with TRBJ2-7; 9 bases are shared with TRBD1. Germline V gene data show CDR1 as SGHNT and CDR2 as YYREEE (reference sequence). The V and J ends lost 2 bases and 1 base, in that order; junction bases with no gene match: 4. CDR3 length: 15 residues. The CDR3 is CASSLVGTGSYEQYF. For the CDR3, the DNA is TGTGCCAGCAGCTTAGTCGGGACAGGGTCCTACGAGCAGTACTTC.

Only a few counts were recorded for this clone. The gene calls are TRBV7-9 and TRBJ2-5; possible D gene TRBD2, 6 bases. Germline V gene lookup returns CDR1 SEHNR and CDR2 FQNEAQ (reference sequence). V lost 3 bases and J 1 base, leaving 18 bases between the germline ends. The CDR3 length is 17 residues. The CDR3 DNA sequence: TGTGCCAGCAGCTTCCCCGGAGGGGACGTGAGCCAAGAGACCCAGTACTTC. Translating gives CASSFPGGDVSQETQYF.

The J gene is TRBJ2-5, the V gene TRBV28; D gene unclear. V was pared by 4 bases and J by 7 bases, with 13 bases between. Looked up from germline, CDR1 is MDHEN and CDR2 is SYDVKM. The CDR3 length is 13 residues. Here the CDR3 reads CASSSLHSGTQYF. The CDR3 region has the DNA TGTGCCAGCAGTTCACTCCACTCGGGGACCCAGTACTTC.

Written as DNA, the CDR3 is TGTGCCAGCAGTTTCTTCGGGACAAAATACGAGCAGTACTTC. It translates to CASSFFGTKYEQYF. J is TRBJ2-7 and V is TRBV28; maybe TRBD1 (6 bases). The CDR3 consists of 14 residues. V dropped 3 bases and J dropped 4 bases, with 13 bases sitting between them. Germline V gene lookup returns CDR1 MDHEN and CDR2 SYDVKM.

The chain has TRBV27 and TRBJ2-3; 8 nucleotides agree with TRBD1. The J segment lost 1 base and the V segment lost 5 bases, leaving 8 bases of the junction unmatched. CDR3 length: 16 amino acids. Germline CDR1 reads MNHEY; CDR2 reads SMNVEV (reference sequence). CDR3 in amino acids: CASSPYPGGGTDTQYF. CDR3 coding DNA: TGTGCCAGCAGTCCCTACCCAGGGGGCGGCACAGATACGCAGTATTTT.

The V call is TRBV7-8, the J call TRBJ2-5; no firm D call. The CDR3 consists of 14 residues. V gave up 2 bases and J gave up 5 bases, with 12 bases separating them. From germline, CDR1 is SGHVS and CDR2 FQNEAQ. The CDR3 sequence: CASSLRSPEETQYF. CDR3 coding DNA: TGTGCCAGCAGCTTAAGAAGCCCCGAGGAGACCCAGTACTTC. Full variable domain (remainder filled in from reference TRBV7-8 and TRBJ2-5): GAGVSQSPRYKVAKRGQDVALRCDPISGHVSLFWYQQALGQGPEFLTYFQNEAQLDKSGLPSDRFFAERPEGSVSTLKIQRTQQEDSAVYLCASSLRSPEETQYFGPGTRLLVL.

This clone was detected only a few times. The chain links TRBV6-6 to TRBJ2-1; 13 bases match TRBD2. The CDR3 is 15 residues long. Germline V gives CDR1 MNHNY, CDR2 SVGAGI (reference sequence). After removal of 2 bases from V and 6 bases from J, the junction contained 1 base not matched to a gene. The DNA for the CDR3 is TGTGCCAGCAGTTACGGGACTAGCGGGATCAATGAGCAGTTCTTC. Residues: CASSYGTSGINEQFF.

The V call is TRBV4-3, the J call TRBJ2-7; D possibly corresponds to TRBD2 (5 bases). V lost 2 bases and J 0 bases, leaving 11 bases between the germline ends. CDR1 LGHNA and CDR2 YSLEER come from the germline V gene. The CDR3 loop spans 15 amino acids. CDR3 sequence (DNA): TGCGCCAGCAGCCAATCGCTGACTAACTCCTACGAGCAGTACTTC. It specifies CASSQSLTNSYEQYF.

V usage is TRBV5-4 and J usage is TRBJ2-7; no clear D. Trimming pared 0 bases from V and 7 bases from J, leaving 8 bases between. Germline loops: CDR1 SGHNT, CDR2 YYREEE (reference sequence). CDR3 length equals 12 residues. In DNA, the CDR3 is TGTGCCAGCAGCTTGGTTATCGGGGAGCAGTACTTC. Protein: CASSLVIGEQYF.

The chain combines TRBV7-6 with TRBJ2-2, with D possibly TRBD1 on 6 matching bases. The CDR3 contains 16 residues. In germline, CDR1 is SGHVS, CDR2 FNYEAQ. The V end was cut by 0 bases, the J end by 4 bases, with 12 bases between. The chain's CDR3 is CASSLAVGHTTGELFF. The CDR3 DNA reads as TGTGCCAGCAGCTTAGCGGTGGGACACACCACCGGGGAGCTGTTTTTT.

The chain uses TRBV6-5 and TRBJ1-2, with D unclear. Per the germline V gene, CDR1 is MNHEY and CDR2 is SVGAGI. The CDR3 runs to 13 residues. V was shortened by 6 bases and J by 7 bases, with 15 bases between the two germline ends. CDR3 sequence: CASSLRGEVGYTF. The CDR3 nucleotides are TGTGCCAGCAGCCTCCGCGGGGAAGTTGGCTACACCTTC.

The chain joins TRBV27 to TRBJ1-4; tentatively, D is TRBD1 (5 bases). The CDR3 spans 14 residues. The germline V gene has CDR1 MNHEY and CDR2 SMNVEV (reference sequence). Trimming removed 6 bases at V and 8 bases at J, with 16 bases between. In DNA form, the CDR3 reads TGTGCCAGCAGCCTCCAGGGCTTGGACGAAAAACTGTTTTTT. The encoded protein is CASSLQGLDEKLFF.

The chain joins TRBV5-1 to TRBJ2-5; no definite D call. The J call may be wrong; the DNA end is better matched by TRBJ2-7. The CDR3 is 15 amino acids. Germline V CDR1 and CDR2: SGHRS, YFSETQ. As DNA, the CDR3 is TGCGCCAGCAGCTTGGCTGCGACTTCGTCCGGCGAGCAGTACTTC. This encodes CASSLAATSSGEQYF.

This chain joins TRBV7-6 and TRBJ2-1; 7 nucleotides align to TRBD2. Germline V gene data show CDR1 as SGHVS and CDR2 as FNYEAQ. CDR3 length: 17 amino acids. The junction had 10 bases not matched to a gene; V was cut back by 5 bases and J by 0 bases. CDR3 sequence: CASSEILALSSYNEQFF. For the CDR3, the DNA is TGTGCCAGCAGCGAGATACTAGCGCTTAGCTCCTACAATGAGCAGTTCTTC.

The chain combines TRBV6-1 with TRBJ2-2; 9 bases are shared with TRBD2. CDR1 and CDR2 (germline): MNHNS, SASEGT. Trimming removed 6 bases from V and 3 bases from J; junction bases left unmatched: 11. The CDR3 is made up of 17 amino acids. In DNA form, the CDR3 reads TGTGCCAGCAGGGAAAGGTCTGGACTAGCGTACACCGGGGAGCTGTTTTTT. Translation: CASRERSGLAYTGELFF.

This clone is large by share. The rearrangement links TRBV4-3 to TRBJ2-3; 13 bases agree with TRBD2. In germline, CDR1 is LGHNA, CDR2 YSLEER. With 4 bases clipped from V and 4 bases from J, the junction kept 5 bases outside the gene matches. The CDR3 runs to 16 residues. CDR3 sequence: CASSPRLAGGADTQYF. CDR3 DNA sequence: TGCGCCAGCAGCCCGAGACTAGCGGGAGGTGCAGATACGCAGTATTTT.

This clone came up once. This chain uses TRBV7-3 with TRBJ1-1; D remains unclear. V shed 2 bases and J shed 0 bases, with 7 bases lying between them. The CDR3 extends over 14 amino acids. Looked up from germline, CDR1 is SGHTA and CDR2 is FQGTGA. The CDR3 DNA reads as TGTGCCAGCAGCTTAGACGGAGTGAACACTGAAGCTTTCTTT. It is translated as CASSLDGVNTEAFF.

Note on this clone: The sample carries other DNA sequences with the same CDR3. The J gene is TRBJ2-7, the V gene TRBV5-6; no definite D call. With 3 bases removed from V and 2 bases from J, the gap between germline ends came to 9 bases. The CDR3 totals 13 residues. From germline, CDR1 is SGHDT and CDR2 YYEEEE. DNA of the CDR3: TGTGCCAGCAGCTGGGTCAGCGCCTACGAGCAGTACTTC. Protein product: CASSWVSAYEQYF.